These 15 T cell receptor beta chains were sequenced from one sample in a study of cytomegalovirus exposure and HLA in healthy donors. Amplification used 60 Vbeta primers and 13 Jbeta primers. Sequenced by immunoSEQ multiplex PCR; TCRdb stores in-frame clones only, minus some. This table holds some 150,000 clones, less than 85% found once. Sequencing used PBMCs. These TCRs come from a man in his forties or fifties in good health and CMV-seropositive.

This chain connects TRBV11-2 to TRBJ1-6, with TRBD1 identical over 8 bases. Looked up from germline, CDR1 is SGHAT and CDR2 is FQNNGV. The CDR3 runs 15 residues. Unmatched junction bases numbered 1, after V lost 0 bases and J lost 6 bases. The CDR3 reads CASSLEGTGNSPLHF. For the CDR3, the DNA is TGTGCCAGCAGCTTAGAGGGGACAGGTAATTCACCCCTCCACTTT. The full variable domain, with the rest looked up from reference TRBV11-2 and TRBJ1-6, is EAGVAQSPRYKIIEKRQSVAFWCNPISGHATLYWYQQILGQGPKLLIQFQNNGVVDDSQLPKDRFSAERLKGVDSTLKIQPAKLEDSAVYLCASSLEGTGNSPLHFGNGTRLTVT.

The chain links TRBV14 to TRBJ2-7; 12 bases line up with TRBD2. Germline values: CDR1 SGHDN, CDR2 FVKESK. The CDR3 has 15 amino acids. J lost 4 bases, V lost 4 bases, and 5 bases had no gene match. The CDR3 sequence: CASSLGTSGWYEQYF. The CDR3 nucleotides read TGTGCCAGCAGCCTAGGGACTAGCGGGTGGTACGAGCAGTACTTC.

The chain has TRBV4-2 and TRBJ2-7, with 9 bases lining up with TRBD2. J lost 6 bases, V lost 3 bases, and 6 bases had no gene match. Germline CDR1 LGHNA, CDR2 YNFKEQ. The CDR3 is 14 residues long. The CDR3 spells CASSHPGLAPEQYF. The CDR3 DNA follows: TGTGCCAGCAGCCATCCGGGACTAGCTCCCGAGCAGTACTTC.

The rearrangement links TRBV6-5 to TRBJ2-1, with 9 bases aligning to TRBD1. The CDR3 contains 15 residues. Germline V CDR1 and CDR2: MNHEY, SVGAGI. J gave up 8 bases and V 4 bases, and 9 bases lay outside the gene matches. The CDR3 sequence is CASSSTGTGTDEQFF. For the CDR3, the DNA is TGTGCCAGCAGTTCTACCGGGACAGGGACCGATGAGCAGTTCTTC.

A single count supports this clone. This chain links TRBV7-9 with TRBJ2-7; 8 nucleotides align to TRBD2. Looked up from germline, CDR1 is SEHNR and CDR2 is FQNEAQ (reference sequence). Trimming cost V 3 bases and J 5 bases; bases outside gene matches: 9. CDR3 size: 15 residues. As DNA, the CDR3 is TGTGCCAGCAGCTTTGCCGGACTAGCTTCAGACGAGCAGTACTTC. Residues: CASSFAGLASDEQYF. Combining the CDR3 with reference TRBV7-9 and TRBJ2-7 gives the whole variable domain DTGVSQNPRHKITKRGQNVTFRCDPISEHNRLYWYRQTLGQGPEFLTYFQNEAQLEKSRLLSDRFSAERPKGSFSTLEIQRTEQGDSAMYLCASSFAGLASDEQYFGPGTRLTVT.

This rearrangement joins TRBV9 to TRBJ2-5; 7 bases map to TRBD1. The ends lost 1 base at V and 2 bases at J; junction bases unmatched: 2. The germline CDR1 and CDR2 sequences are SGDLS and YYNGEE. This CDR3 is 14 amino acids long. The chain's CDR3 is CASSVWDRQETQYF. DNA of the CDR3: TGTGCCAGCAGCGTATGGGACAGACAAGAGACCCAGTACTTC.

Only one count was recorded for this clone. This chain uses TRBV28 with TRBJ1-6; D unclear. The CDR3 spans 15 residues. Germline loops: CDR1 MDHEN, CDR2 SYDVKM. With 2 bases removed from V and 7 bases from J, the gap between germline ends came to 12 bases. CDR3: CASSLNVGGNSPLHF. In DNA form, the CDR3 reads TGTGCCAGCAGTTTAAACGTTGGTGGCAATTCACCCCTCCACTTT.

This CDR3 reads CASSLGNRDAASYTF. CDR3 bases: TGTGCCAGCAGCTTAGGAAACAGGGATGCGGCTAGCTACACCTTC. This chain connects TRBV7-9 to TRBJ1-2, with a possible D match to TRBD1 (6 bases). Germline lookup yields CDR1 SEHNR and CDR2 FQNEAQ (reference sequence). The V and J ends lost 1 base and 9 bases respectively, with 18 bases between them. CDR3 length: 15 amino acids.

The chain is built from TRBV27 and TRBJ2-7; a weak D match, TRBD2 (7 bases). This CDR3 has 14 residues. Trimming removed 5 bases at V and 0 bases at J, with 11 bases between. Per germline, CDR1 MNHEY and CDR2 SMNVEV (reference sequence). This CDR3 is CASSMGGASYEQYF. The CDR3 region has the DNA TGTGCCAGCAGTATGGGGGGGGCCTCCTACGAGCAGTACTTC.

CDR3: CASSTSGGTNEQFF. DNA for the CDR3: TGTGCCAGTAGTACTAGCGGGGGGACGAATGAGCAGTTCTTC. The V gene is TRBV19, the J gene TRBJ2-1, with 11 bases fitting TRBD2. Germline assignment: CDR1 LNHDA and CDR2 SQIVND (reference sequence). This CDR3 spans 14 amino acids. Germline trimming cut 4 bases from V and 7 bases from J; bases unmatched to any gene: 3. Full variable domain (remainder filled in from reference TRBV19 and TRBJ2-1): DGGITQSPKYLFRKEGQNVTLSCEQNLNHDAMYWYRQDPGQGLRLIYYSQIVNDFQKGDIAEGYSVSREKKESFPLTVTSAQKNPTAFYLCASSTSGGTNEQFFGPGTRLTVL.

The V and J genes are TRBV27 and TRBJ2-3, with 8 nucleotides matching TRBD2. The CDR3 extends over 16 amino acids. J was trimmed by 1 base and V by 5 bases; bases with no gene match: 8. Per the germline V gene, CDR1 is MNHEY and CDR2 is SMNVEV (reference sequence). Written as DNA, the CDR3 is TGTGCCAGCAGTCTCAGCGGGGGCTCTGGCACAGATACGCAGTATTTT. Residues: CASSLSGGSGTDTQYF.

The chain is built from TRBV29-1 and TRBJ2-7, with 9 bases fitting TRBD1. V shed 6 bases and J 6 bases; nucleotides not matched to a gene: 3. CDR1 and CDR2 from the germline V gene are SQVTM and ANQGSEA. CDR3 length: 11 amino acids. This CDR3 reads CSVRTGVEQYF. The CDR3 DNA is TGCAGCGTGAGGACAGGGGTCGAGCAGTACTTC.

The chain has TRBV7-8 and TRBJ2-3; D not certain. Trimming took 3 bases from V and 2 from J, leaving 18 bases between them. CDR1 and CDR2 from the germline V gene are SGHVS and FQNEAQ. This CDR3 comprises 17 residues. The CDR3, as DNA: TGTGCCAGCAGCTTTATTTTGCGTACCTCTGACACAGATACGCAGTATTTT. It specifies CASSFILRTSDTDTQYF.

This chain links TRBV7-2 with TRBJ1-2; 7 bases fit TRBD1. The ends lost 5 bases at V and 8 bases at J; junction bases unmatched: 11. Looked up from germline, CDR1 is SGHTA and CDR2 is FQGNSA. This CDR3 is 14 amino acids long. The chain's CDR3 is CASSRFQGVEGYTF. DNA of the CDR3: TGTGCCAGCAGCCGATTCCAGGGGGTCGAAGGCTACACCTTC.

This clone was seen only a few times. The CDR3 protein is CASSPSGGGSYNEQFF. The DNA of the CDR3 is TGTGCCAGCAGCCCATCGGGCGGGGGCTCCTACAATGAGCAGTTCTTC. The chain uses TRBV7-9 and TRBJ2-1; 7 bases are shared with TRBD2. Germline loops: CDR1 SEHNR, CDR2 FQNEAQ (reference sequence). The length of the CDR3 is 16 residues. The ends lost 5 bases at V and 0 bases at J; junction bases unmatched: 7. The full variable domain, its missing parts supplied by reference TRBV7-9 and TRBJ2-1, is DTGVSQNPRHKITKRGQNVTFRCDPISEHNRLYWYRQTLGQGPEFLTYFQNEAQLEKSRLLSDRFSAERPKGSFSTLEIQRTEQGDSAMYLCASSPSGGGSYNEQFFGPGTRLTVL.